Given below is one T cell receptor delta chain in context. Its cognate antigen is unknown. This DNA's translation differs at residue 12 from TCRdb's protein, which comes from a much larger clone; a read error is likely, and the protein shown is translated from the DNA. Gammadelta T cells were flow-sorted from PBMC into Vgamma9/Vdelta2+ and Vdelta2-negative populations for bulk analysis. This sample was included in a study of γδ T cells in repeated Plasmodium falciparum infection. Study-wide results and caveats: Vgamma9/Vdelta2+ repertoires stayed stably polyclonal over time and infection. Donors in Mali lived in a small rural village, largely one ethnic group. Repeated controlled infections reportedly drove waves of new clonotype selection in Vdelta2-negative, mostly Vdelta1+, gammadelta repertoires.

TCRdb reapplied CATT to the multiplex PCR reads. The sample has more than 45,000 delta-chain clones; around 1.5% are singletons. Trimming pared 4 bases from V and 3 bases from J, leaving 24 bases between. Per germline, CDR1 TSWWSYY and CDR2 QGS. This CDR3 spans 19 amino acids. The clonotype was recovered from a pool of human donors (malaria-infected and uninfected, not separated). The sequenced material came from gamma-delta T cells from blood. The V call is TRDV1, the J call TRDJ2; D unclear. CDR3 in amino acids: CALGGLRASTLALTAQLFF. The CDR3 DNA reads as TGTGCTCTTGGGGGGCTACGAGCCAGCACCCTAGCCCTGACAGCACAACTCTTCTTT.